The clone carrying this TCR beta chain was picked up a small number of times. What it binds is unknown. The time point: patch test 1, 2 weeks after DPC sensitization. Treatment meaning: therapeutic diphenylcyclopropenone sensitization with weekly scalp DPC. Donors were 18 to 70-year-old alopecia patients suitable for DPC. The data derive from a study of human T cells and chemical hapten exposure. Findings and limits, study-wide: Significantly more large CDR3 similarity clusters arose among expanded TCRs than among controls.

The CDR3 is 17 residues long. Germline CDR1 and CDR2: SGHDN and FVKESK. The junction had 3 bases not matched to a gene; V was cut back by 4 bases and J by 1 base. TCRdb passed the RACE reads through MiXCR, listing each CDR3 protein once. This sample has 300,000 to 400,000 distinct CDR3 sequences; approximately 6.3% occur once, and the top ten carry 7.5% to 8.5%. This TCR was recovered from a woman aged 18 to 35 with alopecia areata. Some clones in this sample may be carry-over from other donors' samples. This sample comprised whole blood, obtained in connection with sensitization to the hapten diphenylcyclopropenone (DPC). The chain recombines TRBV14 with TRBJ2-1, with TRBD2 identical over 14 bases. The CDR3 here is CASSRTSGGLSYNEQFF. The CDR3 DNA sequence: TGTGCCAGCAGCCGGACTAGCGGGGGGCTGTCCTACAATGAGCAGTTCTTC.